What follows is one T cell receptor beta chain and its context. Assay: immunoSEQ multiplex PCR; the TCRdb copy retains only in-frame clones and omits some. The sample lists roughly 330,000 clones; approximately 87% were seen once. Those enrolled, adults aged roughly 18 to 90 years, came from roughly 23 US areas. Trimming left V 7 bases short and J 3 bases short, with 15 bases between. The CDR3 runs 13 residues. The germline gives CDR1 SQVTM, CDR2 ANQGSEA. This sample was taken from a study of blood T cell repertoires in COVID-19. Study-level information: Sources were T cells, B-cell-depleted T cells, or PBMCs; the material itself was cDNA or gDNA.

Sequencing was performed on PBMCs or T cells enriched from blood (not recorded which). The genes are TRBV29-1 and TRBJ1-1; the D is unclear. The clonotype was recovered from a woman in her twenties or thirties who had recovered from COVID-19. The CDR3 DNA follows: TGCAGCGCGACACGAGGTATGGACACTGAAGCTTTCTTT. Translation gives CSATRGMDTEAFF. Based on the CDR3 plus reference TRBV29-1 and TRBJ1-1, the full variable domain is SAVISQKPSRDICQRGTSLTIQCQVDSQVTMMFWYRQQPGQSLTLIATANQGSEATYESGFVIDKFPISRPNLTFSTLTVSNMSPEDSSIYLCSATRGMDTEAFFGQGTRLTVV.